Listed below are T cell receptor beta chains from one sample, sequenced in a study of CXCR3-negative and CXCR3-positive naive CD8 T cells. After re-calling the 5' RACE reads, TCRdb lists one entry per CDR3 protein, DNA absent. The sample totals about 90,000 distinct CDR3 sequences. The specimen sequenced was naive CXCR3- CD8+ T cells from blood. These receptors all come from a human donor in good health. Some clones in this sample may be carry-over from other donors' samples. Each CDR3 is given with its conserved first and last residue. Clone sizes are given selectively: once, few, many, or a class where the clone is expanded.

TRBJ2-1 . TRBV5-6 CASSLARSGTGGNEQFF
TRBJ2-5 . TRBV28 CASRGRMKETQYF
TRBJ2-7 . TRBV5-1 CASSLAYEAEQYF
TRBJ2-1 . TRBV6-6 CASSYEWRSSYNEQFF
TRBJ2-2 . TRBV12-3/TRBV12-4 CASSLQAANTGELFF
TRBJ2-5 . TRBV28 CASSSAGQETQYF
TRBJ2-1 . TRBV20-1 CSARQFSSGGYNEQFF
TRBJ1-3 . TRBV29-1 CGGLDGNTIYF
TRBJ1-1 . TRBV29-1 CSVETQGTEAFF
TRBJ1-1 . TRBV19 CATGQGVVTEAFF
TRBJ2-1 . TRBV15 CATSRDRGISSEQFF
TRBJ1-1 . TRBV7-3 CASSSLGGLTEAFF
TRBJ2-2 . TRBV12-3/TRBV12-4 CASTLGQTNTGELFF
TRBJ2-2 . TRBV29-1 CSVEVGIAPNTGELFF
TRBJ2-3 . TRBV6-6 CASSYSLLSWQGADTQYF
TRBJ1-1 . TRBV7-2 CASSLLSLNTEAFF
TRBJ2-7 . TRBV7-9 CASSSTDYLHSYEQYF
TRBJ2-1 . TRBV29-1 CSVETRDSYNEQFF
TRBJ1-2 . TRBV15 CATSPGQGNYGYTF
TRBJ1-1 . TRBV10-1 CASSDGGHTEAFF
TRBJ2-7 . TRBV7-9 CASSSSNTYEQYF
TRBJ1-1 . TRBV21-1 CASSIPTWNTEAFF
TRBJ2-7 . TRBV29-1 CSVLKGGDLEQYF
TRBJ2-2 medium-sized TRBV29-1 CSVESGDTGELFF
TRBJ1-2 . TRBV12-3/TRBV12-4 CASSLGVYGYTF
TRBJ2-2 . TRBV6-2/TRBV6-3 CASSYRDDTGELFF
TRBJ2-3 . TRBV6-2/TRBV6-3 CASSFPGQGLTDTQYF
TRBJ2-7 . TRBV20-1 CSASRDLMAYEQYF
TRBJ2-1 . TRBV2 CASRGGQPDNEQFF
TRBJ2-7 . TRBV29-1 CSVGDHPYEQYF
TRBJ2-7 . TRBV6-2/TRBV6-3 CASSYWGQDSYEQYF
TRBJ2-3 . TRBV29-1 CSVEVQGWSDTQYF
TRBJ2-6 . TRBV19 CASSPVSGANVLTF
TRBJ1-1 . TRBV6-5 CASSWGSEEAFF
TRBJ2-1 . TRBV29-1 CSVELAQGTDNEQFF
TRBJ2-3 . TRBV6-4 CASSEGSGGTDTQYF
TRBJ2-1 . TRBV4-1 CASSQSDRGRNEQFF
TRBJ2-7 . TRBV5-1 CASSLDTSYEQYF
TRBJ1-1 . TRBV7-9 CASSLAGVMNTEAFF
TRBJ1-4 . TRBV19 CASSIGRNEKLFF
TRBJ2-1 . TRBV4-2 CASSQDQGGVDEQFF
TRBJ2-7 . TRBV10-3 CAISESQGTYEQYF
TRBJ2-1 . TRBV19 CASRPGGTYNEQFF
TRBJ2-7 . TRBV12-2 CASRLGGIYYYEQYF
TRBJ2-1 . TRBV6-5 CASSYNGYNEQFF
TRBJ2-1 . TRBV27 CASRTGEGPYEQFF
TRBJ2-1 . TRBV7-3 CASSDLKGDEQFF
TRBJ1-6 . TRBV29-1 CSVDSFRKRHAPLHF
TRBJ2-1 . TRBV20-1 CSARSPGLAGAYYNEQFF
TRBJ1-1 . TRBV14 CASSLLGELNTEAFF
TRBJ2-5 . TRBV7-9 CASSLGSSQETQYF
TRBJ2-7 . TRBV20-1 CSARVWDHEQYF
TRBJ2-5 . TRBV29-1 CSVEGGSRLKETQYF
TRBJ2-1 . TRBV19 CASNERGSSYNEQFF
TRBJ2-7 . TRBV20-1 CSARQLAGGLEQYF